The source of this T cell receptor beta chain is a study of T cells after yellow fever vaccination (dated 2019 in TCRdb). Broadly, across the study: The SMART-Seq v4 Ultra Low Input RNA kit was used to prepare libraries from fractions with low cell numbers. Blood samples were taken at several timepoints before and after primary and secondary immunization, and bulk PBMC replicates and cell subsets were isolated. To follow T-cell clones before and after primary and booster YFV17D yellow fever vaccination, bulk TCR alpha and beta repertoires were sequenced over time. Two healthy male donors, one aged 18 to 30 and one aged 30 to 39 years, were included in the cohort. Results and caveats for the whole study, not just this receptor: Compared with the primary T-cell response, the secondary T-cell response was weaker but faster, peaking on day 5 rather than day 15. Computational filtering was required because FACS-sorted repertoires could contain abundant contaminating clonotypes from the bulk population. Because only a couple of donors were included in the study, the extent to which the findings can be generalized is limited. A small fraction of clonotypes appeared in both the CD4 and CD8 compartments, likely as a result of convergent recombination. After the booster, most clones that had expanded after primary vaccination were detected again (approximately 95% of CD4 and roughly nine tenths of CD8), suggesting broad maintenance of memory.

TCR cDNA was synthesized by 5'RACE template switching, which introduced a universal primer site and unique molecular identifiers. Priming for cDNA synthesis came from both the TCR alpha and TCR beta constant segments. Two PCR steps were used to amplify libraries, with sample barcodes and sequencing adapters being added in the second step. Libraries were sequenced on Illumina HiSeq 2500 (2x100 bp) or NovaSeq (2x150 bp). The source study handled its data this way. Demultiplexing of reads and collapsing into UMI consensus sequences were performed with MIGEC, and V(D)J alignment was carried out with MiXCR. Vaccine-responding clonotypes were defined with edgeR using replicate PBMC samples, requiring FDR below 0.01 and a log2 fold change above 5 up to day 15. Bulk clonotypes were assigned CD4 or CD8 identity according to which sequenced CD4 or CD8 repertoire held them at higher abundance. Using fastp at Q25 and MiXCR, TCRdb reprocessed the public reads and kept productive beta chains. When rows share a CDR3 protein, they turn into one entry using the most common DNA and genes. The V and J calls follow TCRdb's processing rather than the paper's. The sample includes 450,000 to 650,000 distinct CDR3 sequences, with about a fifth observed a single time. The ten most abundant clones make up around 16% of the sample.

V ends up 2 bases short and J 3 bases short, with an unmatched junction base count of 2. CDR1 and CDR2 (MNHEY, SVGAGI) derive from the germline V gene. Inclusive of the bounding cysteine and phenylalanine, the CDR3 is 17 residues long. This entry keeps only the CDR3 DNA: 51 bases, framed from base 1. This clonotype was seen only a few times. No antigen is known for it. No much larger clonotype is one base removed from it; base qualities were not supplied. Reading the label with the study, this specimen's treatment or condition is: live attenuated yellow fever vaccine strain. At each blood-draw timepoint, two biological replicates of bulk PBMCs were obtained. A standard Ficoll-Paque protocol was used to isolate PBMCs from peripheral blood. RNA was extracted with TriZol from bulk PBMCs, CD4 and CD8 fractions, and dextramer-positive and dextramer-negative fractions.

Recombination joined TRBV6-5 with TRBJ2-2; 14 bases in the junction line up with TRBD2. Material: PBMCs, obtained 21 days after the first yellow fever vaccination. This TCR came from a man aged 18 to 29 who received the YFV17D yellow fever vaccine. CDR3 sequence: CASSYGLAGGDTGELFF. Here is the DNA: TGTGCCAGCAGTTACGGACTAGCGGGGGGAGACACCGGGGAGCTGTTTTTT.